This paragraph covers one T cell receptor beta chain sequence. Its antigen is not identified. The sample originates from a study of cytomegalovirus exposure and HLA in healthy donors. Overall study findings and caveats: First-cohort TCR clusters tended to co-occur in the roughly 130 validation repertoires, a later analysis found. It was reported that the classifier diagnosed cytomegalovirus status with high specificity and sensitivity in both the original and validation cohorts.

The table came from immunoSEQ multiplex PCR; TCRdb's copy has only in-frame clones and leaves some out. This sample has about 56,000 clones, with around 90% found just once. The sequence was obtained from a man aged 18 to 35 in good health and CMV-seronegative. Sequenced sample: PBMCs.

The CDR3 DNA reads as TGTGCCAGCAGGAACGTAGCAGGCAATCAGCCCCAGCATTTT. This sequence encodes CASRNVAGNQPQHF. V is TRBV6-5 and J is TRBJ1-5; D gene ambiguous. The V and J ends lost 6 bases and 2 bases respectively, with 11 bases between them. In germline, CDR1 is MNHEY, CDR2 SVGAGI. CDR3 length equals 14 residues.